The clone carrying this TCR beta chain was detected many times. Sequencing ends 3 residues short of the CDR3 end; the germline J gene provides the rest. The entry originates in a study of T cell clonality in common variable immunodeficiency. Assay: immunoSEQ multiplex PCR; the TCRdb copy retains only in-frame clones and omits some. This repertoire holds about 44,000 clones, and none appear only once. Germline CDR1 reads SGHAT; CDR2 reads FQNNGV. The CDR3 loop spans 14 amino acids. V was cut by 4 bases and J by 5 bases, with 14 bases left in between. This rearrangement joins TRBV11-2 to TRBJ1-2, with D possibly TRBD1 on 5 matching bases. Sequenced input: peripheral blood mononuclear cells. The sequence derives from a person aged 18-69 years in good health. CDR3: CASSSAGLGYGYTF. CDR3 bases read: TGTGCCAGCAGCTCCGCGGGGCTAGGTTATGGC.